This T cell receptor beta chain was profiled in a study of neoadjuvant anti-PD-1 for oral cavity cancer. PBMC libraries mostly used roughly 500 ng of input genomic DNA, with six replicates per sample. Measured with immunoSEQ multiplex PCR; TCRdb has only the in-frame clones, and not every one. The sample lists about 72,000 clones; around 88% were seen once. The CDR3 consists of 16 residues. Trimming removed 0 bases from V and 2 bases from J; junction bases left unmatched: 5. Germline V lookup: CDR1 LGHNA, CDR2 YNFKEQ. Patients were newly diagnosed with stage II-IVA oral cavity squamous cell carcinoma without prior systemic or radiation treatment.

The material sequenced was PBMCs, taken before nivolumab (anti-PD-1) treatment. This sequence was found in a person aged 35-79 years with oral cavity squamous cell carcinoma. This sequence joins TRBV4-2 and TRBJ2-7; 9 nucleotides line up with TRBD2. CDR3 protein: CASSQDLAGITYEQYF. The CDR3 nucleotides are TGTGCCAGCAGCCAAGATCTAGCGGGGATAACCTACGAGCAGTACTTC.